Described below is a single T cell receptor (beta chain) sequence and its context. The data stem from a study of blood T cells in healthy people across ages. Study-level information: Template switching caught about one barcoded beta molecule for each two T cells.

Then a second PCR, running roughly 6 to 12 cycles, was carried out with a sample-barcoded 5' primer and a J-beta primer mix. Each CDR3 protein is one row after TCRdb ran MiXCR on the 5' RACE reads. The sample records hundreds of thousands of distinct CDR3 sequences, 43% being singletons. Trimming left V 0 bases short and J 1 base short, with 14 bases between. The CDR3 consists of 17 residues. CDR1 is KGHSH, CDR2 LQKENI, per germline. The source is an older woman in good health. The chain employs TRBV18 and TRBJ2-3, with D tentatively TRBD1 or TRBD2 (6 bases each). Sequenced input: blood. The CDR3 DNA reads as TGTGCCAGCTCACCACCAAGGGGGGCCGTGGGCACAGATACGCAGTATTTT. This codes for CASSPPRGAVGTDTQYF.